This TCR beta chain derives from a study of molecular identifiers for immune sequencing clone quantification. Study-level findings and limits: Identical barcode-sharing TCR molecules could lead to underestimated sizes for highly expanded clones.

Both previously described methods and listed TCR primers were employed to make bulk TCR libraries. TCRdb re-called the PCR reads with MiXCR, one entry per CDR3 protein. The table records 460,000 or so distinct CDR3 sequences, 20% to 25% of them present only once. Looked up from germline, CDR1 is MNHEY and CDR2 is SVGAGI. The V end was cut by 5 bases, the J end by 2 bases, with 15 bases between. The CDR3 loop spans 15 amino acids. This clonotype was found many times. Its antigen is currently unknown. The receptor comes from a human donor in good health. Some libraries in this study had Jurkat cell RNA spiked in. Sequencing used naive CD8+ T cells from blood, with Jurkat cell RNA spiked in. The subset was: FACS-sorted CD8+CD4-CCR7+CD45RA+ naive T cells. The V gene is TRBV6-5, the J gene TRBJ1-1; D call uncertain. The CDR3 protein is CASSPSTKANTEAFF. The CDR3 region has the DNA TGTGCCAGCAGTCCCTCCACTAAGGCTAACACTGAAGCTTTCTTT.